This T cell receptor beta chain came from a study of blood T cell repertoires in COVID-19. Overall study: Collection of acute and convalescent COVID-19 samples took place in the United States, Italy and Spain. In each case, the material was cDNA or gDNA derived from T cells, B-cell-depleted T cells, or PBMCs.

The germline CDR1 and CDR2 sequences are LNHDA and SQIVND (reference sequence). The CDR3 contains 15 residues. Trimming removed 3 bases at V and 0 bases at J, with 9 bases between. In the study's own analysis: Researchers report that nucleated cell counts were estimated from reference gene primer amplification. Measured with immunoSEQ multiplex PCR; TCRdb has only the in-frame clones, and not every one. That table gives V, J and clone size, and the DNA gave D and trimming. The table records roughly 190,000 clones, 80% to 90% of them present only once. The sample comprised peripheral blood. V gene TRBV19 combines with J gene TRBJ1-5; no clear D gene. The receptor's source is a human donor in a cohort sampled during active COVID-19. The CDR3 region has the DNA TGTGCCAGTAGTATTGAGGGATATAGCAATCAGCCCCAGCATTTT. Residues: CASSIEGYSNQPQHF.